The clone carrying this T cell receptor (beta chain) has a count of ten or more. V dropped 5 bases and J dropped 10 bases, with 20 bases sitting between them. The CDR3 totals 14 residues. Germline CDR1 is SGHTA and CDR2 is FQGTGA. The source of the sample is a study of T cells in Graves' hyperthyroidism and ophthalmopathy. Authors of the study amplified TCR beta CDR3 regions from RNA transcripts. The HTBI set primed first-round TCR CDR3 RT-PCR. MiXCR, applied by TCRdb to the multiplex PCR reads, yields one record per CDR3 protein. This sample carries approximately 590,000 distinct CDR3 sequences, around 16% of them seen once, and the ten largest clones take around 7.5%.

The TCR sequence derives from a woman in her twenties or thirties with Graves' hyperthyroidism. The material sequenced was blood. The rearrangement links TRBV7-3 to TRBJ1-1; tentative D call: TRBD1 (5 bases). The CDR3 region has the DNA TGTGCCAGCAGCCTCTCAGGGCAAGCCGGGGGAGCTTTCTTT. Translating it yields CASSLSGQAGGAFF.